These 14 T cell receptor beta chains originate from one sample sequenced in a study of cytomegalovirus exposure and HLA in healthy donors. PCR used 60 Vbeta primers and 13 Jbeta primers. Produced via immunoSEQ multiplex PCR; TCRdb's table is partial and in-frame only. The data show 100,000 to 150,000 clones, 65% to 80% seen once. Specimen: PBMCs. These TCRs come from a man in his 60s in good health and CMV-seropositive.

This clone was counted between two and nine times. The V and J genes are TRBV14 and TRBJ1-2; the match to TRBD1 covers 7 bases. Germline V CDR1 and CDR2: SGHDN, FVKESK. This CDR3 is 13 amino acids long. With 4 bases clipped from V and 4 bases from J, the junction kept 3 bases outside the gene matches. The chain's CDR3 is CASSPGTAYGYTF. The CDR3, as DNA: TGTGCCAGCAGCCCAGGGACAGCCTATGGCTACACCTTC.

The chain links TRBV15 to TRBJ1-2; tentative D call: TRBD1 (6 bases). This CDR3 has 14 amino acids. Germline CDR1 reads LNHNV; CDR2 reads YYDKDF (reference sequence). Trimming pared 1 base from V and 5 bases from J, leaving 11 bases between. The CDR3 region is CATSRGDIGYGYTF. The DNA of the CDR3 is TGTGCCACCAGCAGAGGGGACATCGGGTATGGCTACACCTTC. The variable domain in full, completed from reference TRBV15 and TRBJ1-2, reads DAMVIQNPRYQVTQFGKPVTLSCSQTLNHNVMYWYQQKSSQAPKLLFHYYDKDFNNEADTPDNFQSRRPNTSFCFLDIRSPGLGDTAMYLCATSRGDIGYGYTFGSGTRLTVV.

There are a few counts of this clone. This rearrangement joins TRBV5-1 to TRBJ1-4; D is ambiguous. Germline assignment: CDR1 SGHRS and CDR2 YFSETQ. The length of the CDR3 is 14 residues. Between the trimmed V and J ends, which lost 0 bases and 3 bases, there was a span of 6 bases. This chain's CDR3 is CASSLGVPNEKLFF. DNA for the CDR3: TGCGCCAGCAGCTTGGGAGTCCCTAATGAAAAACTGTTTTTT.

V and J are TRBV19 and TRBJ2-5; 9 bases map to TRBD2. J was trimmed by 5 bases and V by 6 bases; bases with no gene match: 7. The germline gives CDR1 LNHDA, CDR2 SQIVND (reference sequence). The length of the CDR3 is 14 residues. The CDR3 region has the DNA TGTGCCAGTAGCCTAGCGGGGCTGGGGGAGACCCAGTACTTC. Translated, it gives CASSLAGLGETQYF. Using reference TRBV19 and TRBJ2-5 for the parts outside the CDR3, the full variable domain is DGGITQSPKYLFRKEGQNVTLSCEQNLNHDAMYWYRQDPGQGLRLIYYSQIVNDFQKGDIAEGYSVSREKKESFPLTVTSAQKNPTAFYLCASSLAGLGETQYFGPGTRLLVL.

V and J are TRBV5-4 and TRBJ2-5; the match to TRBD2 covers 9 bases. The J call may be wrong; the DNA end is better matched by TRBJ2-7. Germline V gene data show CDR1 as SGHNT and CDR2 as YYREEE (reference sequence). This CDR3 is 15 amino acids long. The CDR3 DNA reads TGTGCCAGCAGTTATCCGGGGACTAGCAGTTACGAGCAGTACTTC. As protein: CASSYPGTSSYEQYF.

This clone showed up just a few times. The genes are TRBV4-1 and TRBJ1-4; 10 bases match TRBD1. Germline CDR1 and CDR2: MGHRA and YSYEKL. CDR3 length: 17 residues. The J segment lost 0 bases and the V segment lost 4 bases, leaving 5 bases of the junction unmatched. CDR3 sequence reads: CASSRGQGGTTNEKLFF. The CDR3 coding sequence is TGCGCCAGCAGCCGCGGACAGGGGGGAACAACTAATGAAAAACTGTTTTTT.

J is TRBJ2-4 and V is TRBV7-9; D perhaps matches TRBD1 (6 bases). CDR1 and CDR2 from the germline V gene are SEHNR and FQNEAQ (reference sequence). The V end was cut by 7 bases, the J end by 5 bases, with 18 bases between. The CDR3 spans 15 residues. CDR3 DNA: TGTGCCAGCAATCGGGTGCAGGGGACGGAAAACATTCAGTACTTC. It encodes CASNRVQGTENIQYF.

The genes are TRBV27 and TRBJ2-7; 7 bases are a match to TRBD1. Germline V lookup: CDR1 MNHEY, CDR2 SMNVEV (reference sequence). CDR3 length: 16 residues. V shed 4 bases, J shed 1 base, and the junction held 10 bases outside the gene matches. CDR3 residues: CASSSPRQGVSYEQYF. CDR3 DNA sequence: TGTGCCAGCAGTTCCCCGAGGCAGGGGGTATCCTACGAGCAGTACTTC.

V is TRBV7-9 and J is TRBJ2-5; 7 nucleotides agree with TRBD1. The length of the CDR3 is 12 residues. Germline lookup yields CDR1 SEHNR and CDR2 FQNEAQ (reference sequence). Trimming cost V 11 bases and J 3 bases; bases outside gene matches: 6. CDR3 nucleotides: TGTGCCGGACAGGCGAATGAAGAGACCCAGTACTTC. It encodes CAGQANEETQYF.

This clone appeared once. This chain uses TRBV5-1 with TRBJ2-7; the match to TRBD1 covers 8 bases. J gave up 0 bases and V 4 bases, and 21 bases lay outside the gene matches. The CDR3 runs to 20 residues. In germline, CDR1 is SGHRS, CDR2 YFSETQ. The DNA for the CDR3 is TGCGCCAGCAGCCTCCCGGTAGAGGGACAGGAATCCCTGAGCTCCTACGAGCAGTACTTC. Residues: CASSLPVEGQESLSSYEQYF.

This clone was counted once. V usage is TRBV29-1 and J usage is TRBJ2-6; 13 bases agree with TRBD2. Germline V gene sequence: CDR1 SQVTM, CDR2 ANQGSEA. The CDR3 runs 18 residues. The trim removed 4 bases at V and 4 bases at J, leaving 10 bases unmatched. This CDR3 is CSVAHRTSGGSGANVLTF. CDR3 nucleotide sequence: TGCAGCGTTGCCCATAGGACTAGCGGGGGTAGCGGGGCCAACGTCCTGACTTTC.

The chain joins TRBV6-5 to TRBJ1-2; D is perhaps TRBD1 (6 bases). Per germline, CDR1 MNHEY and CDR2 SVGAGI. Trimming cost V 2 bases and J 1 base, with 11 bases left between them. The CDR3 length is 15 residues. CDR3 sequence (DNA): TGTGCCAGCAGTTACGTCAGGGGATTTAACTATGGCTACACCTTC. This translates into CASSYVRGFNYGYTF.

CDR3 residues: CASSVEVPGTGELFF. DNA of the CDR3: TGTGCCAGCAGCGTAGAAGTTCCCGGGACCGGGGAGCTGTTTTTT. The chain employs TRBV9 and TRBJ2-2; D is unresolved. CDR1 and CDR2 from the germline V gene are SGDLS and YYNGEE. V was clipped by 0 bases and J by 5 bases, with 11 bases between them. This CDR3 is 15 amino acids long.

The chain has TRBV10-1 and TRBJ2-7; 9 bases fit TRBD1. This CDR3 region has 15 residues. Germline loops: CDR1 WNHNN, CDR2 SYGVQD (reference sequence). J was trimmed by 2 bases and V by 2 bases; bases with no gene match: 4. CDR3 sequence: CASSEGQGRAYEQYF. The CDR3 DNA reads as TGCGCCAGCAGTGAGGGACAGGGGAGAGCCTACGAGCAGTACTTC.